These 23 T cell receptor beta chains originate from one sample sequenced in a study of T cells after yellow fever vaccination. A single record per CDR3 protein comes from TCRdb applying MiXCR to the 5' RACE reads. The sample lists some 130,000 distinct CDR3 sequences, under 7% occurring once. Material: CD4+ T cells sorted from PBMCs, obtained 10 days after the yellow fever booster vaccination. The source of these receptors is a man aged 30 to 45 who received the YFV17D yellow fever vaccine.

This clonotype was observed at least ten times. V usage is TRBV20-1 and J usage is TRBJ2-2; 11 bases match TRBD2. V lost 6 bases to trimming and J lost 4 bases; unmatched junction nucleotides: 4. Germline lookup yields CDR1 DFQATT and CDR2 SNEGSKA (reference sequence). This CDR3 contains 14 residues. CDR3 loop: CSARTSGFTGELFF. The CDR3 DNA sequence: TGCAGTGCCCGGACTAGCGGGTTCACCGGGGAGCTGTTTTTT.

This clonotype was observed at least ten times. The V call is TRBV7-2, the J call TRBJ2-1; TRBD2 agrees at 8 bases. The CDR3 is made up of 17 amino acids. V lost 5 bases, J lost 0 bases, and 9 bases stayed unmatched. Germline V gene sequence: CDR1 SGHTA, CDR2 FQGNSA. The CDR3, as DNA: TGTGCCAGCAGCCCCCGCGAGCGGGGGAGCTCCTACAATGAGCAGTTCTTC. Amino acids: CASSPRERGSSYNEQFF.

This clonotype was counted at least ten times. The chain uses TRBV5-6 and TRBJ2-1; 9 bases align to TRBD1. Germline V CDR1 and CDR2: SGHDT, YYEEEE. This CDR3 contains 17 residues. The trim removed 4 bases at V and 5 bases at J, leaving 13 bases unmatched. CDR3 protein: CASSPSPGTGSHNEQFF. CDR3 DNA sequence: TGTGCCAGCAGCCCTAGTCCCGGGACAGGGTCCCACAATGAGCAGTTCTTC.

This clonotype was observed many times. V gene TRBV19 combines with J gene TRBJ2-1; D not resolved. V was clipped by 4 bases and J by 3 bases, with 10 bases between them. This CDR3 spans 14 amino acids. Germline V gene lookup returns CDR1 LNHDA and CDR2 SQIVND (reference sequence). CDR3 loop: CASSTRTLYNEQFF. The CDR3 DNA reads TGTGCCAGTAGTACCCGGACCCTCTACAATGAGCAGTTCTTC.

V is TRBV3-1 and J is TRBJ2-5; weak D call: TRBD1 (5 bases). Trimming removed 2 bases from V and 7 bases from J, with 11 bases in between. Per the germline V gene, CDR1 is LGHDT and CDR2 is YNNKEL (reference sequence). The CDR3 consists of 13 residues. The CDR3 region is CASSQLTDGTQYF. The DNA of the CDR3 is TGTGCCAGCAGCCAATTGACAGATGGGACCCAGTACTTC.

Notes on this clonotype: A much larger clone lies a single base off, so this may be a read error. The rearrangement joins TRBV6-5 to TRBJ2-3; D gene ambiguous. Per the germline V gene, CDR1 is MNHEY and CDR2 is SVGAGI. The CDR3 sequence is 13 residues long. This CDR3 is CASSNSRTDTQYF. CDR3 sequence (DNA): TGTGCCAGCAGTAACTCCCGCACAGATACGCAGTATTTT.

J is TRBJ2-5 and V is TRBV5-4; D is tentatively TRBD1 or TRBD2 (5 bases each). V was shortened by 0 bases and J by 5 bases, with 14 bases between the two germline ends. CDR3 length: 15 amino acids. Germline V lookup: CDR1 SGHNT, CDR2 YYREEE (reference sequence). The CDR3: CASSLALQGDETQYF. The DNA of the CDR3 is TGTGCCAGCAGCTTGGCTTTACAAGGGGACGAGACCCAGTACTTC.

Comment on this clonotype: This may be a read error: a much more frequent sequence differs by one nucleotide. The DNA of the CDR3 is TGTGCTAGCGGCTTAATAGAAAGCAATGAGCAGTTCTTC. Its translation: CASGLIESNEQFF. This chain uses TRBV7-7 with TRBJ2-1, with TRBD2 as a possible D gene (6 bases). The CDR3 loop spans 13 amino acids. Germline assignment: CDR1 SSHAT and CDR2 FNYEAQ (reference sequence).

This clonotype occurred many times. The chain's CDR3 is CASSLALKQANEQFF. CDR3 nucleotides: TGTGCCAGCAGTCTTGCCCTCAAACAGGCGAATGAGCAGTTCTTC. The chain has TRBV6-1 and TRBJ2-1; TRBD1 is a possible D gene (5 bases). Germline V gene lookup returns CDR1 MNHNS and CDR2 SASEGT. The CDR3 covers 15 residues. Trimming left V 5 bases short and J 7 bases short, with 18 bases between.

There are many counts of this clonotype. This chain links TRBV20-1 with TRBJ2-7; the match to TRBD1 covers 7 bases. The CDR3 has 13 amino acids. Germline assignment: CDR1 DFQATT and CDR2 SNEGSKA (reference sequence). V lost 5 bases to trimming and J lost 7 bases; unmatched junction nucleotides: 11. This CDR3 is CSAARDRTREQYF. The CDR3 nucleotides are TGCAGTGCTGCCCGGGACAGAACTCGGGAGCAGTACTTC.

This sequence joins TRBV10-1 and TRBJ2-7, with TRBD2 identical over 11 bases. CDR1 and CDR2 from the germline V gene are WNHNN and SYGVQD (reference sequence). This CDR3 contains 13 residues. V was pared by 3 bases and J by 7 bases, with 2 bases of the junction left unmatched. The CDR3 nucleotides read TGCGCCAGCAGTGATTTAGCGGGAGGGGAGCAGTACTTC. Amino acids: CASSDLAGGEQYF.

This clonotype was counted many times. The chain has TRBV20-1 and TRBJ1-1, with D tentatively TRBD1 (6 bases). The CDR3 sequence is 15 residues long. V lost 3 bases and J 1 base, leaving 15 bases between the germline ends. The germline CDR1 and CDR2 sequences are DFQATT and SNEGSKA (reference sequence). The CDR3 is CSASGVRGANTEAFF. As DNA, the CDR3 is TGCAGTGCTAGCGGGGTACGGGGGGCGAACACTGAAGCTTTCTTT.

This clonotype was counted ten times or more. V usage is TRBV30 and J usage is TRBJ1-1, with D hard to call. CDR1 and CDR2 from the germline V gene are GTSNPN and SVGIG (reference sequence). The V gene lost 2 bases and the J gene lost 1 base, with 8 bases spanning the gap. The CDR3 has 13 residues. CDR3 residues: CAWSRQSNTEAFF. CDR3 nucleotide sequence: TGTGCCTGGAGTAGACAATCGAACACTGAAGCTTTCTTT.

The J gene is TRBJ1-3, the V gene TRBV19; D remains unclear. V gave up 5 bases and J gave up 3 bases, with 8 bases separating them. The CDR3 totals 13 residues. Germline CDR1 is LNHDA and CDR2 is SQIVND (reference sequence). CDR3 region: CASSRAFGNTIYF. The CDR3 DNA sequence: TGTGCCAGTAGTCGTGCATTTGGAAACACCATATATTTT.

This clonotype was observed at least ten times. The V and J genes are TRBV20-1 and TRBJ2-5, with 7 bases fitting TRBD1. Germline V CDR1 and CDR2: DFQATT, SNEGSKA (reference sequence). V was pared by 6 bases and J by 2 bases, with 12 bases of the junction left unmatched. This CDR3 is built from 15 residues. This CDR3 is CSASRGTEPQETQYF. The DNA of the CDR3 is TGCAGTGCGAGTAGAGGGACAGAGCCACAAGAGACCCAGTACTTC.

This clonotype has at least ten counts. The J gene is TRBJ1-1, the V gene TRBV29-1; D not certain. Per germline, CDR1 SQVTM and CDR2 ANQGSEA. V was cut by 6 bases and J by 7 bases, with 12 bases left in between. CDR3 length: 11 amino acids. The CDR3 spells CSVGDGYEAFF. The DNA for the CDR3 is TGCAGCGTGGGAGATGGGTATGAAGCTTTCTTT. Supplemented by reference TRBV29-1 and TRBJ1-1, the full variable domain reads SAVISQKPSRDICQRGTSLTIQCQVDSQVTMMFWYRQQPGQSLTLIATANQGSEATYESGFVIDKFPISRPNLTFSTLTVSNMSPEDSSIYLCSVGDGYEAFFGQGTRLTVV.

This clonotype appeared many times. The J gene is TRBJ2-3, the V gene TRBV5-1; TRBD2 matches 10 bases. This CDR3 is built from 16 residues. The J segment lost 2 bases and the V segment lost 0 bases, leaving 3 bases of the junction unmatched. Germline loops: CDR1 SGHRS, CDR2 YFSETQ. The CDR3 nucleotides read TGCGCCAGCAGCTTGGCCGGGACTAGCGACACAGATACGCAGTATTTT. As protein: CASSLAGTSDTDTQYF. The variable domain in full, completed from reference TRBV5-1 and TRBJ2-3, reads KAGVTQTPRYLIKTRGQQVTLSCSPISGHRSVSWYQQTPGQGLQFLFEYFSETQRNKGNFPGRFSGRQFSNSRSEMNVSTLELGDSALYLCASSLAGTSDTDTQYFGPGTRLTVL.

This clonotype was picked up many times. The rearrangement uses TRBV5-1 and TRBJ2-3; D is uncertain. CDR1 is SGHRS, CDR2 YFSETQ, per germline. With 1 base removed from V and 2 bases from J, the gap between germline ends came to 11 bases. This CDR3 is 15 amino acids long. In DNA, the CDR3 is TGCGCCAGCAGCTTGCTGGGTTTTGACACAGATACGCAGTATTTT. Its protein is CASSLLGFDTDTQYF.

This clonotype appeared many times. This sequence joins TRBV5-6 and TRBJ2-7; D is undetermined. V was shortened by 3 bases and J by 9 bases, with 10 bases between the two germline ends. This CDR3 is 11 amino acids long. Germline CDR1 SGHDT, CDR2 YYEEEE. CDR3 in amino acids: CASSSSGRQYF. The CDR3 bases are TGTGCCAGCAGCTCCTCAGGTCGGCAGTACTTC.

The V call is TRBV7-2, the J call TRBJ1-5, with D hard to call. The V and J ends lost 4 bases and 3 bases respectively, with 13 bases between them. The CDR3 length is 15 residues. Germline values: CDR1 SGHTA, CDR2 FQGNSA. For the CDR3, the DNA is TGTGCCAGCAGCTCCAGATTAGGGCACAATCAGCCCCAGCATTTT. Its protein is CASSSRLGHNQPQHF. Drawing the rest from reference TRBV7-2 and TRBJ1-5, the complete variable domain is GAGVSQSPSNKVTEKGKDVELRCDPISGHTALYWYRQSLGQGLEFLIYFQGNSAPDKSGLPSDRFSAERTGGSVSTLTIQRTQQEDSAVYLCASSSRLGHNQPQHFGDGTRLSIL.

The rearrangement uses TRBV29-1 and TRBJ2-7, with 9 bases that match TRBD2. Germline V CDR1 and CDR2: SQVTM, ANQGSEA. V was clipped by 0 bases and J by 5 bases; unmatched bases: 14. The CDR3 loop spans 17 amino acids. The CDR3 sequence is CSVEDRKLASGIHEQYF. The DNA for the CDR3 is TGCAGCGTTGAAGATCGAAAGTTGGCTAGCGGGATCCACGAGCAGTACTTC.

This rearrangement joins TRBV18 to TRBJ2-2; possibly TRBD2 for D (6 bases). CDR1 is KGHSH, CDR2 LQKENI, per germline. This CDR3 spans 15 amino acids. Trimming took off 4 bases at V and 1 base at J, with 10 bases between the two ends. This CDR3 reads CASSRGVGNTGELFF. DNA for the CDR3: TGTGCCAGCTCACGCGGGGTCGGGAACACCGGGGAGCTGTTTTTT.

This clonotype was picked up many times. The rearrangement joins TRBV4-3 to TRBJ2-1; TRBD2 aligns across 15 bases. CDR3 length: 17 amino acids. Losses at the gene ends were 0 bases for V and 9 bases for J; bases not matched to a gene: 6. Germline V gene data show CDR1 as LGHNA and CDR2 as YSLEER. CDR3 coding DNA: TGCGCCAGCAGCCAAGAAGTGGGACTAGCGGGAGGAATTGAGCAGTTCTTC. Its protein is CASSQEVGLAGGIEQFF.